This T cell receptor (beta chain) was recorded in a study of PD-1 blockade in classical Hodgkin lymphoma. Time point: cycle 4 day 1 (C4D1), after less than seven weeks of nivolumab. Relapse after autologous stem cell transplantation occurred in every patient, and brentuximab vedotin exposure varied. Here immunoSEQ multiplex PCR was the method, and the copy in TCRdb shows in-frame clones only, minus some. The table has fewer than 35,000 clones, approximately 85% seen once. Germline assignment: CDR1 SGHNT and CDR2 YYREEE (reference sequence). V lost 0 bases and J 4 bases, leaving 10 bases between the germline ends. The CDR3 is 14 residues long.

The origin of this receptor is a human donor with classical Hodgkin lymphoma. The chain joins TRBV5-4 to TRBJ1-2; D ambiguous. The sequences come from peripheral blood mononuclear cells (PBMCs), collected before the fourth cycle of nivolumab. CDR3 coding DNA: TGTGCCAGCAGCTTGGTAACCGAGCTCTATGGCTACACCTTC. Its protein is CASSLVTELYGYTF.